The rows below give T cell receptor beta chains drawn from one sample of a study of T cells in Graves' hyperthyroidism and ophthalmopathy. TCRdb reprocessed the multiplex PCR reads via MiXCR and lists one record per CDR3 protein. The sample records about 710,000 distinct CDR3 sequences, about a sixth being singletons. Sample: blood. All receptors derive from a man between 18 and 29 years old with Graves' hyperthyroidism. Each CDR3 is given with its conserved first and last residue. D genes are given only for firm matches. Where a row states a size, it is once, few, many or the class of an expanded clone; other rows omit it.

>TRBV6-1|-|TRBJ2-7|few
CASSTQVYEQYF
TGTGCCAGCAGTACACAGGTATACGAGCAGTACTTC
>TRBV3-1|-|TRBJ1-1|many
CASSPDSGAGTEAFF
TGTGCCAGCAGCCCCGACTCGGGGGCAGGCACTGAAGCTTTCTTT
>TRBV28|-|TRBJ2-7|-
CASSFGQFSYEQYF
TGTGCCAGCAGTTTTGGGCAGTTCAGCTACGAGCAGTACTTC
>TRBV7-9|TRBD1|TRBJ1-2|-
CASSAPGQGKDGYTF
TGTGCCAGCAGCGCACCGGGACAGGGGAAAGATGGCTACACCTTC
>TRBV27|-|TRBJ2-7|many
CASSLVSPSQPYEQYF
TGTGCCAGCAGTTTAGTCAGCCCCAGTCAGCCCTACGAGCAGTACTTC
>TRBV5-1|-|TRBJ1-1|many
CASSLLGRNTEAFF
TGCGCCAGCAGCTTGCTTGGGCGGAACACTGAAGCTTTCTTT
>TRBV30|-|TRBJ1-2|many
CAWSLTGANYGYTF
TGTGCCTGGAGTCTGACAGGAGCTAACTATGGCTACACCTTC
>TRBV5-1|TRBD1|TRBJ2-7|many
CASSLGTGRYEQYF
TGTGCCAGCAGCTTAGGGACAGGTCGGTACGAGCAGTACTTC
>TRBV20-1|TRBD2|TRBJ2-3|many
CSARVAGDTDTQYF
TGCAGTGCTAGAGTAGCGGGAGACACAGATACGCAGTATTTT
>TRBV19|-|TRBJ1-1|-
CASTNPRRGKWTEAFF
TGTGCCAGTACCAATCCCAGGCGGGGGAAGTGGACTGAAGCTTTCTTT